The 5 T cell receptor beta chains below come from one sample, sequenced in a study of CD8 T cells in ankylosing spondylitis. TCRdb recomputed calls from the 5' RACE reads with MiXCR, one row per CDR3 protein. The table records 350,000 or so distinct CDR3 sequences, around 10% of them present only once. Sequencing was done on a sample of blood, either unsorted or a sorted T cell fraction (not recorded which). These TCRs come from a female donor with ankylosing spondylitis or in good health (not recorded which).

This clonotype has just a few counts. CDR3 DNA sequence: TGTGCCAGCAGCGACCTGCGGGACAGTCCCAATCAGCCCCAGCATTTT. Residues: CASSDLRDSPNQPQHF. V usage is TRBV2 and J usage is TRBJ1-5; 7 bases agree with TRBD1. V dropped 6 bases and J dropped 3; count of bases not matched to a gene: 11. The germline gives CDR1 SNHLY, CDR2 FYNNEI. CDR3 size: 16 residues. Full variable domain (missing parts from reference TRBV2 and TRBJ1-5): EPEVTQTPSHQVTQMGQEVILRCVPISNHLYFYWYRQILGQKVEFLVSFYNNEISEKSEIFDDQFSVERPDGSNFTLKIRSTKLEDSAMYFCASSDLRDSPNQPQHFGDGTRLSIL.

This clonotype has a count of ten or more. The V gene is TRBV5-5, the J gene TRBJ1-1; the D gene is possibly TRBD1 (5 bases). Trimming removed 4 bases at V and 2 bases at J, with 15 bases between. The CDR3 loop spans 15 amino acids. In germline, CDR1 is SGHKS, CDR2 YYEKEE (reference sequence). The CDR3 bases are TGTGCCAGCAGCACCTTCGGGACGGGAAACACTGAAGCTTTCTTT. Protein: CASSTFGTGNTEAFF.

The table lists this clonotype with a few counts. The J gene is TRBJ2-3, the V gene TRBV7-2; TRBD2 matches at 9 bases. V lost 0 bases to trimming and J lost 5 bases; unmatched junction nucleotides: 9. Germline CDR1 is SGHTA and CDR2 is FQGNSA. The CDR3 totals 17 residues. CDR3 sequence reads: CASSLALAGSSVDTQYF. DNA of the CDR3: TGTGCCAGCAGCTTAGCGCTAGCGGGGTCTTCAGTAGATACGCAGTATTTT.

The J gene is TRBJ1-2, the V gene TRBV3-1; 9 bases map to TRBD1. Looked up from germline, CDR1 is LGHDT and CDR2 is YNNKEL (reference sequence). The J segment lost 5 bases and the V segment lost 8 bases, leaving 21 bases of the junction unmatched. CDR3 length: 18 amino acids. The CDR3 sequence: CASCPLGTGPVGGYGYTF. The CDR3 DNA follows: TGTGCCAGCTGCCCCCTTGGGACAGGGCCGGTTGGGGGATATGGCTACACCTTC.

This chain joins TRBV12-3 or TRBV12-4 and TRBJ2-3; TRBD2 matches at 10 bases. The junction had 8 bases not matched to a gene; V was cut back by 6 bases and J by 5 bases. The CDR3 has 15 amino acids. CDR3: CASSWSSSGGDTQYF. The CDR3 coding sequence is TGTGCCAGCAGCTGGTCGTCTAGCGGGGGAGATACGCAGTATTTT.